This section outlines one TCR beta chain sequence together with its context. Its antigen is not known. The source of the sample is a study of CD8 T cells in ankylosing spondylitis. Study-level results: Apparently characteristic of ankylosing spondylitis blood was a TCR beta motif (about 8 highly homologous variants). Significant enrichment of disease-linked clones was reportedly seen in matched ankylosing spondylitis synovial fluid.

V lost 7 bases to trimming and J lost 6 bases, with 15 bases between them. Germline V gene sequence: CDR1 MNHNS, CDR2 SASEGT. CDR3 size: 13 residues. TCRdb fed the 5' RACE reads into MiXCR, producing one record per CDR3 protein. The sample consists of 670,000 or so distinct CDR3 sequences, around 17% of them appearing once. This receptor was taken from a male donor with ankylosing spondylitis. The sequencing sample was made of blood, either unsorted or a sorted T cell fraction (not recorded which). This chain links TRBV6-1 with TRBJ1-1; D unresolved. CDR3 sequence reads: CASTPLNLAEAFF. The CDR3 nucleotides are TGTGCCAGCACCCCCCTTAACTTGGCTGAAGCTTTCTTT.